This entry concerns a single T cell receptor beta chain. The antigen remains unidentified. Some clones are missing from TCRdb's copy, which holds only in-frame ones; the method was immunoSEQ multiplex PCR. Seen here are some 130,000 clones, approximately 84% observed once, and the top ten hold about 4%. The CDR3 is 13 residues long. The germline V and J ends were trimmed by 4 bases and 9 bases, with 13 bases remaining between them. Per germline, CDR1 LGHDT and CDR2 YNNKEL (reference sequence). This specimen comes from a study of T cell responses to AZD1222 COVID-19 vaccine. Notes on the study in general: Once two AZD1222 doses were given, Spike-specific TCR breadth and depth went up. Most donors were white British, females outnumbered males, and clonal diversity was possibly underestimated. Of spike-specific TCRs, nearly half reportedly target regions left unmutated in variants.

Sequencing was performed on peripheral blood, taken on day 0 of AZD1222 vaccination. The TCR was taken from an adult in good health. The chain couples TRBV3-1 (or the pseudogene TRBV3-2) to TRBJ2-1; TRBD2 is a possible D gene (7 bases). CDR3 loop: CASSLLRGGEQFF. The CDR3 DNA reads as TGTGCCAGCAGCCTCTTGAGGGGGGGTGAGCAGTTCTTC.